This TCR beta chain was documented in a study of human CD8 memory T cell subsets. Findings and limits, study-wide: Higher diversity in stem-like memory T cells than in precursor exhausted T cells was suggested by Chao1 estimates. Diversity, measured as normalized Shannon-Wiener diversity, was similarly high in stem-like memory and precursor exhausted T cells. Effector memory cells did not share this. In the comparison of repertoires, stem-like memory and precursor exhausted T cells overlapped only minimally.

The term TPEX covered CCR7+ PD-1+ TIGIT+ early memory CD8+ T cells that had exhausted-like traits. A negative magnetic separation step was used to enrich total CD8+ T cells. This CDR3 spans 16 amino acids. The germline V gene has CDR1 MNHNY and CDR2 SVGAGI (reference sequence). Making the TCR beta libraries relied on UMI-labeled 5' RACE. Each CDR3 protein gets one entry in TCRdb, which reprocessed the 5' RACE reads and gives no DNA. This sample contains approximately 6,700 distinct CDR3 sequences. A note on this clonotype: Its target is not known.

The specimen sequenced was CD8+ T cells from PBMCs. The TCR was taken from a human donor in good health. The genes are TRBV6-6 and TRBJ2-2; TCRdb indicates TRBD1, and absent DNA this call remains unverified. The CDR3 reads CASILGQGEINGELFF.